This paragraph reports one TCR beta chain. Its specificity is not known. This sample stems from a study of cytomegalovirus exposure and HLA in healthy donors. Across the study: The platform used for the 120 validation repertoires matched that of the roughly 670 first-cohort repertoires, a later analysis reported.

TCRdb's table, derived via immunoSEQ multiplex PCR, lists solely in-frame clones and lacks some. There are about 63,000 clones in the sample; about 90% occur only once, and more than 1% lies in the top ten. Germline CDR1 reads SQVTM; CDR2 reads ANQGSEA. The CDR3 contains 14 residues. V lost 4 bases and J 2 bases, leaving 15 bases between the germline ends. Study-level points and caveats: The dataset shows that most TCR sequences were rare, while some public TCRs occurred in many donors. Associated with cytomegalovirus, according to the listing, were about 160 TCR beta chains. Reports indicated that the classifier achieved high specificity and sensitivity in diagnosing cytomegalovirus status.

Sequenced material: PBMCs. The chain employs TRBV29-1 and TRBJ2-7, with D possibly being TRBD2 (6 bases). The TCR originated in a young woman in good health and CMV-seronegative. CDR3 in amino acids: CSVGALASTYEQYF. CDR3 bases: TGCAGCGTTGGGGCGCTAGCGTCGACCTACGAGCAGTACTTC.